These T cell receptor beta chains were read from a single sample in a study of blood T cell repertoires in COVID-19. The assay was immunoSEQ multiplex PCR, and TCRdb's table has in-frame clones only and misses some. This sample has 300,000 or so clones; 80% to 90% occur once, and the top ten carry 0.95% to 1.5%. The sample taken for sequencing was peripheral blood. The receptors here all came from a woman aged 50 to 60 with acute or convalescent COVID-19. CDR3s include the opening cysteine and the closing phenylalanine or tryptophan. D genes are given only for firm matches. Clone size is stated in some rows and not others, as once, few, many or a class when expanded.

cdr3_aa,cdr3_nt,v_call,d_call,j_call,clone_size
CASSLDGNQPQHF,TGTGCCAGCAGTTTAGACGGTAATCAGCCCCAGCATTTT,TRBV12-3/TRBV12-4,-,TRBJ1-5,-
CSVGGQGRIAFF,TGCAGCGTTGGGGGGCAGGGAAGGATAGCTTTCTTT,TRBV29-1,-,TRBJ1-1,-
CASSNLGGVEKLFF,TGTGCCAGCAGCAACCTCGGAGGGGTTGAAAAACTGTTTTTT,TRBV7-9,-,TRBJ1-4,-
CASSGDRGLQKLFF,TGTGCCAGCAGTGGGGACAGGGGGCTCCAAAAACTGTTTTTT,TRBV2,TRBD1,TRBJ1-4,-
CASSPSDGANTGELFF,TGCGCCAGCAGCCCGAGCGACGGAGCGAACACCGGGGAGCTGTTTTTT,TRBV5-1,-,TRBJ2-2,-
CATSDPRTGQETQYF,TGTGCCACCAGTGATCCCCGGACGGGACAAGAGACCCAGTACTTC,TRBV24-1,-,TRBJ2-5,-
CASSIGQYTEAFF,TGCGCCAGCAGCATCGGACAGTACACTGAAGCTTTCTTT,TRBV5-1,-,TRBJ1-1,-
CASSKGGLSGYTF,TGTGCCAGCAGCAAAGGGGGCCTCTCAGGCTACACCTTC,TRBV21-1,-,TRBJ1-2,-
CASSPPGTGTSPLHF,TGTGCCAGCAGCCCACCCGGGACAGGGACCTCACCCCTCCACTTT,TRBV3-1/TRBV3-2,TRBD1,TRBJ1-6,-
CATSDLAGTDTQYF,TGTGCCACCAGTGATTTAGCCGGGACAGATACGCAGTATTTT,TRBV24-1,-,TRBJ2-3,-
CASSEVVQGGSPLHF,TGTGCCAGCAGTGAAGTTGTGCAGGGTGGTTCACCCCTCCACTTT,TRBV2,-,TRBJ1-6,-
CASSSRQGDYYGYTF,TGCGCCAGCAGCTCTCGACAGGGGGATTACTATGGCTACACCTTC,TRBV5-1,TRBD1,TRBJ1-2,-
CSVEDFREVEAFF,TGCAGCGTTGAAGATTTCCGGGAAGTTGAAGCTTTCTTT,TRBV29-1,-,TRBJ1-1,-
CAWIPRTGWDYGYTF,TGTGCCTGGATCCCTCGGACAGGGTGGGACTATGGCTACACCTTC,TRBV30,TRBD1,TRBJ1-2,-
CASSEDRGGDTQYF,TGTGCCAGCAGTGAGGATAGGGGCGGAGATACGCAGTATTTT,TRBV6-4,-,TRBJ2-3,-
CASSSGQYTEAFF,TGTGCCAGCAGCTCGGGACAGTACACTGAAGCTTTCTTT,TRBV7-3,TRBD1,TRBJ1-1,-
CAISDGLPPLHF,TGTGCCATCAGTGACGGTTTACCGCCCCTCCACTTT,TRBV10-3,-,TRBJ1-6,-
CATGQGGDEQFF,TGTGCCACTGGACAGGGGGGTGATGAGCAGTTCTTC,TRBV24-1,TRBD1,TRBJ2-1,few
CASSLGRTSGGRGEQFF,TGTGCCAGCAGCTTAGGAAGGACTAGCGGGGGAAGAGGTGAGCAGTTCTTC,TRBV7-9,TRBD2,TRBJ2-1,-
CASSPGSREKLFF,TGTGCCAGCAGCCCCGGGAGCCGGGAAAAACTGTTTTTT,TRBV7-2,-,TRBJ1-4,-
CASSETGRVSTNYGYTF,TGTGCCAGCAGCGAGACCGGCAGGGTGTCGACTAACTATGGCTACACCTTC,TRBV5-6,-,TRBJ1-2,-
CASSLPGYGYTF,TGTGCCAGCAGCTTGCCCGGCTATGGCTACACCTTC,TRBV7-6,-,TRBJ1-2,-
CSVELEISSYNEQFF,TGCAGCGTTGAACTAGAAATTAGCTCCTACAATGAGCAGTTCTTC,TRBV29-1,-,TRBJ2-1,few
CASSQGLREWGETQYF,TGTGCCAGCAGCCAAGGGTTGCGGGAGTGGGGAGAGACCCAGTACTTC,TRBV4-2,TRBD2,TRBJ2-5,-
CASSLGHGANQPQHF,TGTGCCAGCAGTTTGGGACACGGTGCCAATCAGCCCCAGCATTTT,TRBV6-5,-,TRBJ1-5,few
CAPWRGLYEQYF,TGTGCCCCCTGGCGGGGATTATACGAGCAGTACTTC,TRBV7-9,-,TRBJ2-7,-